The text below deals with one TCR beta chain. Germline lookup yields CDR1 LNHNV and CDR2 YYDKDF (reference sequence). The CDR3 consists of 15 residues. Trimming removed 0 bases from V and 11 bases from J, with 17 bases in between. This entry comes from a study of cytomegalovirus exposure and HLA in healthy donors. The PCR contained 60 Vbeta and 13 Jbeta primers. Some clones are missing from TCRdb's copy, which holds only in-frame ones; the method was immunoSEQ multiplex PCR. Among 90,000 to 110,000 clones listed, 69% were seen once. The J gene is TRBJ1-3, the V gene TRBV15; maybe TRBD1 (5 bases). The source of this sequence is a man younger than 40 in good health and CMV-seronegative. Sequencing was performed on PBMCs. The CDR3 protein is CATSRELTNGGAIYF. CDR3 coding DNA: TGTGCCACCAGCAGAGAATTGACAAACGGGGGAGCCATATATTTT. The full variable domain, rest sourced from reference TRBV15 and TRBJ1-3, is DAMVIQNPRYQVTQFGKPVTLSCSQTLNHNVMYWYQQKSSQAPKLLFHYYDKDFNNEADTPDNFQSRRPNTSFCFLDIRSPGLGDTAMYLCATSRELTNGGAIYFGEGSWLTVV.